These T cell receptor beta chains were read from a single sample in a study of cytomegalovirus exposure and HLA in healthy donors. Here immunoSEQ multiplex PCR was the method, and the copy in TCRdb shows in-frame clones only, minus some. The sample contains about 83,000 clones, about 69% of which appear only once. Sequencing was carried out using PBMCs. All receptors derive from a man between 60 and 75 years old in good health and CMV-seronegative. Each CDR3 is given with its conserved first and last residue. The order of the fields is clone size, J gene, V gene, D gene, CDR3 DNA, CDR3 protein. The D gene is left open where the match is weak. Expanded clones are given a class, and other clones once, few, many or no size at all.

>.|TRBJ2-5|TRBV2|TRBD2
TGTGCCAGCAGTGCCCGGACTAGCGGAGGCGGGACCCAGTACTTC
CASSARTSGGGTQYF
>.|TRBJ1-1|TRBV7-3|TRBD1
TGTGCCAGCAGTTATCACAGGGGGACTGAAGCTTTCTTT
CASSYHRGTEAFF
>.|TRBJ2-3|TRBV19|.
TGTGCCAGTAGCCCGACTAGGGGCGATACGCAGTATTTT
CASSPTRGDTQYF
>.|TRBJ2-7|TRBV5-1|TRBD1
TGCGCCAGCAGCTTGGGGGGACAGGGGGCCTACGAGCAGTACTTC
CASSLGGQGAYEQYF
>.|TRBJ1-2|TRBV14|.
TGTGCCAGCAGTCCTACACACCCGGGCTATGGCTACACCTTC
CASSPTHPGYGYTF
>.|TRBJ1-3|TRBV9|TRBD1
TGTGCCAGCAGCGGGACAGGGGGCTCACGTGGGGCTGGAAACACCATATATTTT
CASSGTGGSRGAGNTIYF
>many|TRBJ1-1|TRBV14|TRBD1
TGTGCCAGCAGCACCCATCCAGGGGGTGGGGAGAACACTGAAGCTTTCTTT
CASSTHPGGGENTEAFF
>.|TRBJ2-5|TRBV15|.
TGTGCCACCAGCAGATTCGGGGGCCAAGAGACCCAGTACTTC
CATSRFGGQETQYF
>few|TRBJ2-1|TRBV9|.
TGTGCCAGCAGCCCAGGGGACCAGGGCAACAATGAGCAGTTCTTC
CASSPGDQGNNEQFF
>few|TRBJ2-7|TRBV5-5|.
TGTGCCAGCAGCTTAGGACAAGGTAACTACGAGCAGTACTTC
CASSLGQGNYEQYF
>.|TRBJ1-1|TRBV5-4|TRBD1
TGTGCCAGCAGCTCGGGACAGGGCCGGAACACTGAAGCTTTCTTT
CASSSGQGRNTEAFF
>.|TRBJ2-7|TRBV9|.
TGTGCCAGCAGCGTAGGAGGCGGGGAGTCCTACGAGCAGTACTTC
CASSVGGGESYEQYF
>.|TRBJ2-5|TRBV4-1|TRBD2
TGCGCCAGCAGCCAAGTTGCTAGGTCTTTTAGCGGGGGGCAAGAGACCCAGTACTTC
CASSQVARSFSGGQETQYF
>.|TRBJ2-1|TRBV5-1|TRBD2
TGCGCCAGCAGCTTGGAAGCGGGGGGGCATCTCAATGAGCAGTTCTTC
CASSLEAGGHLNEQFF
>once|TRBJ2-1|TRBV19|.
TGTGCCAGTAGTATCGGGGCGGGGCGGGTGAGCTCCTACAATGAGCAGTTCTTC
CASSIGAGRVSSYNEQFF
>once|TRBJ2-7|TRBV5-1|.
TGCGCCAGCAGGGAGTTTAGCTCCTACGAGCAGTACTTC
CASREFSSYEQYF
>.|TRBJ1-5|TRBV19|TRBD1
TGTGCCAGTACAAAGACAGGGTGGGATCAGCCCCAGCATTTT
CASTKTGWDQPQHF
>.|TRBJ2-1|TRBV11-3|TRBD2
TGTGCCAGCAGCTCCCGGGGGGGCGCTTCCTACAATGAGCAGTTCTTC
CASSSRGGASYNEQFF
>.|TRBJ1-2|TRBV2|.
TGTGCCAGCAGTGAAGCGCGGGGGGCTAGTGGCTATGGCTACACCTTC
CASSEARGASGYGYTF
>.|TRBJ2-1|TRBV5-1|TRBD1
TGCGCCAGCAGCACCACCGGACAGGATCTCTACAATGAGCAGTTCTTC
CASSTTGQDLYNEQFF
>.|TRBJ2-1|TRBV7-9|.
TGTGCCAGCAAATCCCCGAGCTCCTACAATGAGCAGTTCTTC
CASKSPSSYNEQFF
>.|TRBJ2-7|TRBV4-1|.
TGCGCCAGCAGCCACCCCGGACAGCGCGTCTACGAGCAGTACTTC
CASSHPGQRVYEQYF
>.|TRBJ1-1|TRBV11-2|.
TGTGCCAGCAGCTTAGTGGCTAACACTGAAGCTTTCTTT
CASSLVANTEAFF
>.|TRBJ1-5|TRBV5-6|.
TGTGCCAGCAGCTTTCAGGTTTCCCAGCCCCAGCATTTT
CASSFQVSQPQHF
>.|TRBJ2-7|TRBV2|TRBD2
TGTGCCAGCAACGGGGGGAAGGGAGCCTACGAGCAGTACTTC
CASNGGKGAYEQYF
>.|TRBJ1-5|TRBV28|TRBD1
TGTGCCAGCCCCCAACAGGGGGAAAATCAGCCCCAGCATTTT
CASPQQGENQPQHF
>.|TRBJ2-5|TRBV13|.
TGTGCCAGCAGCCCCGGGAGAGGACAAGAGACCCAGTACTTC
CASSPGRGQETQYF
>.|TRBJ2-5|TRBV5-1|.
TGCGCCAGCAGCGCGAAACTGGAGCAAGAGACCCAGTACTTC
CASSAKLEQETQYF
>.|TRBJ1-2|TRBV30|.
TGTGCCTGGAGTCAGCGTAACTATGGCTACACCTTC
CAWSQRNYGYTF
>.|TRBJ1-1|TRBV6-5|.
TGTGCCAGCAGTTCTTTCGACCGGGTGAACACTGAAGCTTTCTTT
CASSSFDRVNTEAFF
>.|TRBJ1-6|TRBV6-6|TRBD1
TGTGCCTCACAGGGGGATCAGGGGGGTAATTCACCCCTCCACTTT
CASQGDQGGNSPLHF
>.|TRBJ2-7|TRBV12-5|.
TGTGCTAGTGGTTTGATAGTCTACGAGCAGTACTTC
CASGLIVYEQYF
>.|TRBJ1-1|TRBV30|.
TGTGCCTGGAGTCCCGGGGGTGGGACCGGAGCTTTCTTT
CAWSPGGGTGAFF
>.|TRBJ1-2|TRBV9|TRBD1
TGTGCCAGCAGCGTAGGGGGACAGGGGTTTGGCTACACCTTC
CASSVGGQGFGYTF
>once|TRBJ1-5|TRBV5-1|TRBD1
TGCGCCAGCAGCACGCGACAGGGACAGCCCCAGCATTTT
CASSTRQGQPQHF
>.|TRBJ2-2|TRBV2|TRBD1
TGTGCCAGTCTGGAGGGGACAGGGGGCTTCACCGGGGAGCTGTTTTTT
CASLEGTGGFTGELFF
>.|TRBJ2-7|TRBV4-1|TRBD2
TGCGCCAGCAGCCAAGTGAGCGGGGGGGTTTCCGAGCAGTACTTC
CASSQVSGGVSEQYF
>.|TRBJ2-7|TRBV30|TRBD1
TGTGCCTGGAGAAAACCCGGACAGGGCGCCTACGAGCAGTACTTC
CAWRKPGQGAYEQYF
>few|TRBJ1-2|TRBV6-1|TRBD1
TGTGCCAGCAGTGAAGCGGGACAGAGCTATGGCTACACCTTC
CASSEAGQSYGYTF
>.|TRBJ2-5|TRBV27|TRBD2
TGTGCCAGCAGTTTAAAGTCGAGGCTAGCGGGGGTACCACGACAAGAGACCCAGTACTTC
CASSLKSRLAGVPRQETQYF
>.|TRBJ1-3|TRBV11-2|TRBD1
TGTGCCAGCAGCTACGACAGGGTTGACTCTGGAAACACCATATATTTT
CASSYDRVDSGNTIYF
>.|TRBJ1-1|TRBV5-6|.
TGCGCCAGCAGCTTGGGGCCCCAGGATCCCACTGAAGCTTTCTTT
CASSLGPQDPTEAFF
>.|TRBJ1-4|TRBV6-1|.
TGTGCCAGCAGTGATTGGGCAGAATATGAAAAACTGTTTTTT
CASSDWAEYEKLFF
>.|TRBJ2-5|TRBV19|.
TGTGCCAGTAGTCGTGGGGGGGCGGAGGAGACCCAGTACTTC
CASSRGGAEETQYF